These T cell receptor beta chains were read from a single sample in a study of T cells in Graves' hyperthyroidism and ophthalmopathy. TCRdb re-derived calls from the multiplex PCR reads in MiXCR, one entry per CDR3 protein. The sample lists about 560,000 distinct CDR3 sequences, just over 45% occurring once. Sequencing was carried out using peripheral blood or thyroid tissue (not recorded which). The receptors stem from a woman under 30 with Graves' hyperthyroidism. Each CDR3 is given with its conserved first and last residue. A D gene is named only where the DNA matches it firmly. Clone size is stated in some rows and not others, as once, few, many or a class when expanded.

NA	TRBV20-1	TRBD1	TRBJ1-6	TGCAGTGCTCCCCGGGACAGAAATTCACCCCTCCACTTT	CSAPRDRNSPLHF
many	TRBV20-1	NA	TRBJ1-6	TGCAGTGCTAGGACAGTAAACTATTCACCCCTCCACTTT	CSARTVNYSPLHF
NA	TRBV12-3/TRBV12-4	TRBD1	TRBJ2-7	TGTGCCAGCAGTGGCCTGGGACAGGGCTACGAGCAGTACTTC	CASSGLGQGYEQYF
NA	TRBV5-1	NA	TRBJ2-7	TGCGCCAGCAGCTACGGACTGCTAAGCTCCTACGAGCAGTACTTC	CASSYGLLSSYEQYF
many	TRBV6-6	NA	TRBJ2-7	TGTGCCAGCGGCTCAGACTACGAGCAGTACTTC	CASGSDYEQYF
NA	TRBV2	TRBD2	TRBJ2-7	TGTGCCAGCAGTGCAGCTAGCGGACTGACCTACGAGCAGTACTTC	CASSAASGLTYEQYF
NA	TRBV7-8	NA	TRBJ2-7	TGTGCCAGCAGCTTAAATTTCCGCGCCGCCTACGAGCAGTACTTC	CASSLNFRAAYEQYF
NA	TRBV10-3	TRBD1	TRBJ2-7	TGTGCCTCCAACCAGGGGGCGCGAGGGTCCTACGAGCAGTACTTC	CASNQGARGSYEQYF
NA	TRBV29-1	NA	TRBJ2-5	TGCAGCCCACGTACCCAACGGGAGACCCAGTACTTC	CSPRTQRETQYF
many	TRBV9	NA	TRBJ1-6	TGTGCCAGCAGCGTAGACCCCGGCTATAATTCACCCCTCCACTTT	CASSVDPGYNSPLHF
NA	TRBV9	TRBD1	TRBJ2-5	TGTGCCAGCTCATCACAGGGGGATCAGCCCCAGTACTTC	CASSSQGDQPQYF
once	TRBV6-5	TRBD1	TRBJ2-6	TGTGCCAGCAGTTACTCGGGACAGCTTCTTTTCTCTGGGGCCGACGTCCTGACTTTC	CASSYSGQLLFSGADVLTF
once	TRBV14	NA	TRBJ2-7	TGTGCCAGCAGCCACGCCCGGGACAACGAGCAGTACTTC	CASSHARDNEQYF
NA	TRBV7-2	NA	TRBJ2-7	TGTGCCAGCAGCATAGGGGCGGGACCCTACGAGCAGTACTTC	CASSIGAGPYEQYF
NA	TRBV24-1	NA	TRBJ1-5	TGTGCCACCAGTGCTAGTTCGGAGGTTGGCAATCAGCCCCAGCATTTT	CATSASSEVGNQPQHF
many	TRBV7-2	TRBD1	TRBJ1-5	TGTGCCAGCACCGACCGGGACAGGGGAGGCAATCAGCCCCAGCATTTT	CASTDRDRGGNQPQHF